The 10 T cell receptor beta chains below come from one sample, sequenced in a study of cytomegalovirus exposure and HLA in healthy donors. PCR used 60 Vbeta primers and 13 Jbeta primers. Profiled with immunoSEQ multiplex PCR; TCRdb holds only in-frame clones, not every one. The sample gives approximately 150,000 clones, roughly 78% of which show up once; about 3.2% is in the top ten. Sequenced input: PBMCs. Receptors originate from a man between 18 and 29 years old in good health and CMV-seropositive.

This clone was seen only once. The CDR3 coding sequence is TGTGCCAGCAGCTTGGTTTTAGCGGGAGGGACGCAGTACTTC. Translation gives CASSLVLAGGTQYF. V usage is TRBV5-5 and J usage is TRBJ2-7, with 11 bases lining up with TRBD2. This CDR3 spans 14 amino acids. The trim removed 0 bases at V and 9 bases at J, leaving 5 bases unmatched. The germline V gene has CDR1 SGHKS and CDR2 YYEKEE (reference sequence).

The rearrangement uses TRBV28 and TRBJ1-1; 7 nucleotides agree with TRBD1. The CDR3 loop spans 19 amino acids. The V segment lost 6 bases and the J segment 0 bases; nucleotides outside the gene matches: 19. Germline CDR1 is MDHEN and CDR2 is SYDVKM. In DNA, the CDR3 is TGTGCCAGCAGGTATACACCAGGGACAGTCTCTTTAATGAACACTGAAGCTTTCTTT. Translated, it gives CASRYTPGTVSLMNTEAFF.

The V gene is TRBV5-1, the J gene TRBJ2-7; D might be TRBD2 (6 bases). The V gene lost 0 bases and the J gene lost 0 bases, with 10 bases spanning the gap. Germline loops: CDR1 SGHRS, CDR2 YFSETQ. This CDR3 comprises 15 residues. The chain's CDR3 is CASSLDGGYSYEQYF. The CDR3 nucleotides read TGCGCCAGCAGCTTGGACGGGGGATACTCCTACGAGCAGTACTTC.

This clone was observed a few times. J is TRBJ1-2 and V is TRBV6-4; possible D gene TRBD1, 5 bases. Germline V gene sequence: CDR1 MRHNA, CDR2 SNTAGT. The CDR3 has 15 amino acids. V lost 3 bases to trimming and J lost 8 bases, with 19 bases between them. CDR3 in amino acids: CASSEPLSGRRGYTF. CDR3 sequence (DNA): TGTGCCAGCAGTGAGCCCCTTTCAGGGCGGCGGGGCTACACCTTC.

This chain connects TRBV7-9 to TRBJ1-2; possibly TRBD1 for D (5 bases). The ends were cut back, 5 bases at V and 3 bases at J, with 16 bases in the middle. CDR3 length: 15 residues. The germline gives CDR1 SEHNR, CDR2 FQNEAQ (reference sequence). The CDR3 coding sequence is TGTGCCAGCAGCCCTAGACAGAATTTTCACTATGGCTACACCTTC. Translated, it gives CASSPRQNFHYGYTF.

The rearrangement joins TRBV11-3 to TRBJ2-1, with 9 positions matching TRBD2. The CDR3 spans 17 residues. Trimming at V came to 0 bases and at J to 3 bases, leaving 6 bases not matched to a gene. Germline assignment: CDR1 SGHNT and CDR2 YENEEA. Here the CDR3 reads CASSLEGGRANYNEQFF. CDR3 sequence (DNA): TGTGCCAGCAGCTTAGAGGGCGGGAGGGCCAACTACAATGAGCAGTTCTTC.

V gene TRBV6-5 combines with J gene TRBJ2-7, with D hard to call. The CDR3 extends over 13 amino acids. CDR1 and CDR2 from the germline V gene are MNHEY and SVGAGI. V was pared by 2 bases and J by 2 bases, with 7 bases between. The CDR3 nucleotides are TGTGCCAGCAGTTACACGGAGACCTACGAGCAGTACTTC. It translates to CASSYTETYEQYF.

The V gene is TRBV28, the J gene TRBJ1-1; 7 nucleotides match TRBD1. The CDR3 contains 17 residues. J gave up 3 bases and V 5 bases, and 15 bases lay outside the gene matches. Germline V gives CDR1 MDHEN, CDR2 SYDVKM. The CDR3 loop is CASSPAQHRGYHTEAFF. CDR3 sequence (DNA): TGTGCCAGCAGTCCAGCCCAGCACAGGGGTTATCACACTGAAGCTTTCTTT. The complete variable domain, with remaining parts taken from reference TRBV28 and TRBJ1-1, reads DVKVTQSSRYLVKRTGEKVFLECVQDMDHENMFWYRQDPGLGLRLIYFSYDVKMKEKGDIPEGYSVSREKKERFSLILESASTNQTSMYLCASSPAQHRGYHTEAFFGQGTRLTVV.

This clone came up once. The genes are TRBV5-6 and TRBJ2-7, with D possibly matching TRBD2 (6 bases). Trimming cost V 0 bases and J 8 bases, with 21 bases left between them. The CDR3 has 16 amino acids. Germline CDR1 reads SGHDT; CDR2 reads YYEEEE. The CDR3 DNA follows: TGTGCCAGCAGCTTGGGACTAGGAGGAGCGTTTAAAAAGCAGTACTTC. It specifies CASSLGLGGAFKKQYF.

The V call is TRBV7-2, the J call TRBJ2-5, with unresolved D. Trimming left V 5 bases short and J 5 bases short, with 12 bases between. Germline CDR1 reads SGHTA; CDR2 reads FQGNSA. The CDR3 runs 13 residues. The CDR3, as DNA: TGTGCCAGCAGCGACTCAGCATGGGAGACCCAGTACTTC. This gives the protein CASSDSAWETQYF.